One sample yielded the 5 T cell receptor beta chains listed below, sequenced in a study of cytomegalovirus exposure and HLA in healthy donors. The PCR employed 60 Vbeta primers together with 13 Jbeta primers. Sequenced by immunoSEQ multiplex PCR; TCRdb stores in-frame clones only, minus some. Of 120,000 to 150,000 clones listed, 80% are singletons. The sequenced sample was PBMCs. These receptors were collected from a man aged 40-50 years in good health and CMV-seropositive.

The genes are TRBV7-9 and TRBJ1-2; 8 positions match TRBD1. V lost 5 bases and J lost 3; bases outside the gene matches: 8. Per the germline V gene, CDR1 is SEHNR and CDR2 is FQNEAQ (reference sequence). The CDR3 is 15 residues long. CDR3 sequence: CASSIPTGADYGYTF. The CDR3 nucleotides read TGTGCCAGCAGCATACCGACAGGGGCGGACTATGGCTACACCTTC.

This clone was recorded a few times. The gene calls are TRBV11-1 and TRBJ2-7; a possible D gene is TRBD2 (6 bases). V shed 5 bases and J shed 4 bases, with 12 bases lying between them. The V gene's germline CDR1 is SGHAT and CDR2 FQDESV (reference sequence). The CDR3 consists of 13 residues. Here the CDR3 DNA reads TGTGCCAGCAGCCAGTTCGGAGGGTACGAGCAGTACTTC. This translates into CASSQFGGYEQYF. The variable domain in full, with the rest retrieved from reference TRBV11-1 and TRBJ2-7, is EAEVAQSPRYKITEKSQAVAFWCDPISGHATLYWYRQILGQGPELLVQFQDESVVDDSQLPKDRFSAERLKGVDSTLKIQPAELGDSAMYLCASSQFGGYEQYFGPGTRLTVT.

This clone was counted between two and nine times. The rearrangement joins TRBV6-1 to TRBJ2-3, with TRBD2 as a possible D gene (6 bases). The germline CDR1 and CDR2 sequences are MNHNS and SASEGT. Trimming removed 4 bases from V and 4 bases from J, with 12 bases in between. This CDR3 has 14 amino acids. The CDR3 is CASSGGAKPDTQYF. The CDR3 DNA reads as TGTGCCAGCAGTGGCGGGGCGAAACCAGATACGCAGTATTTT.

V usage is TRBV5-5 and J usage is TRBJ1-1; possibly TRBD1 for D (6 bases). This CDR3 contains 13 residues. Trimming pared 4 bases from V and 8 bases from J, leaving 15 bases between. Per the germline V gene, CDR1 is SGHKS and CDR2 is YYEKEE (reference sequence). The CDR3 spells CASSLYQGPEAFF. CDR3 coding DNA: TGTGCCAGCAGCCTATATCAGGGGCCAGAAGCTTTCTTT. The entire variable domain, with the rest obtained from reference TRBV5-5 and TRBJ1-1, is as follows: DAGVTQSPTHLIKTRGQQVTLRCSPISGHKSVSWYQQVLGQGPQFIFQYYEKEERGRGNFPDRFSARQFPNYSSELNVNALLLGDSALYLCASSLYQGPEAFFGQGTRLTVV.

This chain links TRBV11-2 with TRBJ2-7; TRBD2 is a possible D gene (7 bases). The V and J ends lost 1 base and 3 bases respectively, with 13 bases between them. Per the germline V gene, CDR1 is SGHAT and CDR2 is FQNNGV. CDR3 length: 15 residues. The CDR3 protein is CASSLAGGLGYEQYF. The CDR3 DNA reads TGTGCCAGCAGCTTAGCCGGGGGGCTGGGCTACGAGCAGTACTTC.